This T cell receptor beta chain derives from a study of blood T cells in healthy people across ages. The V gene end was trimmed by 4 bases and the J gene end by 6 bases; junction bases not matched to a gene: 11. The CDR3 runs 16 residues. Germline V lookup: CDR1 MNHEY, CDR2 SVGAGI. Next came a second PCR, run for about 7 to 12 cycles, which used a sample-barcoded 5' primer along with a J-beta primer mix. TCRdb re-called the 5' RACE reads through MiXCR, storing one row per CDR3 protein. The sample comprises roughly 800,000 distinct CDR3 sequences, just under 25% of which are singletons, and 9.4% rests with the top ten. This sample also appeared in a second study, on T cells of mothers and their children. From that report: Once extracted, all RNA went into cDNA synthesis at around 1.5 ug per 15 ul.

Sequenced input: blood. The clonotype comes from a boy younger than 18 in good health. This chain connects TRBV6-5 to TRBJ2-5; 10 bases fit TRBD2. DNA for the CDR3: TGTGCCAGCAGTTCCCCCGGGACTAGCGTAGGAAAGACCCAGTACTTC. Its protein product is CASSSPGTSVGKTQYF.